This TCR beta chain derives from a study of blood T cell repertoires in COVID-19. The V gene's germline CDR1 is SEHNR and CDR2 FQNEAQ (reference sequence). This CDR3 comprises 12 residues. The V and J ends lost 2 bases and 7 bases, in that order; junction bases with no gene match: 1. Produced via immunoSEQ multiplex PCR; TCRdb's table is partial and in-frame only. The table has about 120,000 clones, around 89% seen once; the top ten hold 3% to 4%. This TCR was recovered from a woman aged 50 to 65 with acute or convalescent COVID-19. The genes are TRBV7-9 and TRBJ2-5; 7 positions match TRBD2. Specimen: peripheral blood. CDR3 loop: CASSLSGGTQYF. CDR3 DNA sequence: TGTGCCAGCAGCTTATCGGGGGGGACCCAGTACTTC. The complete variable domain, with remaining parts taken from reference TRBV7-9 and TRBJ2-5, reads DTGVSQNPRHKITKRGQNVTFRCDPISEHNRLYWYRQTLGQGPEFLTYFQNEAQLEKSRLLSDRFSAERPKGSFSTLEIQRTEQGDSAMYLCASSLSGGTQYFGPGTRLLVL.